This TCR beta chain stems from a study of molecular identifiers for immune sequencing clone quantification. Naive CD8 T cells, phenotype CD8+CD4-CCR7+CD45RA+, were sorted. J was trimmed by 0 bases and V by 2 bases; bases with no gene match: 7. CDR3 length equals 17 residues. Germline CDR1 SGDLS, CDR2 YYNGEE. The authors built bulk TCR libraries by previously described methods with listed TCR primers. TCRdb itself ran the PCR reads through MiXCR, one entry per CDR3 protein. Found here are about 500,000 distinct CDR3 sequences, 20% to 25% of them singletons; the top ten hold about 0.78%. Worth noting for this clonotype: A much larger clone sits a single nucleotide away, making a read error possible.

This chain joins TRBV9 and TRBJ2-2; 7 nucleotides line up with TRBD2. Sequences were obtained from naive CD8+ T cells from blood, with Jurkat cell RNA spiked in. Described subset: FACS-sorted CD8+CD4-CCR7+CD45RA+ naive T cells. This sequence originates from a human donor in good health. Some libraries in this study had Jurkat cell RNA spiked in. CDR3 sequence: CASSVHTSVSNTGELFF. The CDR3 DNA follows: TGTGCCAGCAGCGTCCATACTAGCGTATCGAACACCGGGGAGCTGTTTTTT.